The TCR beta chain described here comes from a study of vaccination and CD4 T cells after COVID-19. As to treatment: approximately 10-day PBMC culture with coronavirus spike peptide pools or control peptides (ViraFEST assay). ViraFEST grew antigen-specific T cells using peptide pools, then sequenced TCRs. This clonotype came up a few times. The antigen is not known. V lost 1 base to trimming and J lost 6 bases, with 10 bases between them. The CDR3 totals 14 residues. Germline-derived CDR1 and CDR2 are WNHNN and SYGVQD (reference sequence). The Oncomine TCR Beta short-read assay was applied to DNA of cultured CD4+ T cells. TCRdb passed the PCR reads through MiXCR, listing each CDR3 protein once. The table lists approximately 20,000 distinct CDR3 sequences, under 30% of them singletons.

The sequencing input was cultured CD4+ T cells from blood. V and J are TRBV10-1 and TRBJ1-5; possible D gene TRBD1, 6 bases. The source of this sequence is a human donor with COVID-19. The CDR3 nucleotides read TGCGCCAGCAGTGAGTTTGGCAGGGGTCAGCCCCAGCATTTT. It yields the protein CASSEFGRGQPQHF.